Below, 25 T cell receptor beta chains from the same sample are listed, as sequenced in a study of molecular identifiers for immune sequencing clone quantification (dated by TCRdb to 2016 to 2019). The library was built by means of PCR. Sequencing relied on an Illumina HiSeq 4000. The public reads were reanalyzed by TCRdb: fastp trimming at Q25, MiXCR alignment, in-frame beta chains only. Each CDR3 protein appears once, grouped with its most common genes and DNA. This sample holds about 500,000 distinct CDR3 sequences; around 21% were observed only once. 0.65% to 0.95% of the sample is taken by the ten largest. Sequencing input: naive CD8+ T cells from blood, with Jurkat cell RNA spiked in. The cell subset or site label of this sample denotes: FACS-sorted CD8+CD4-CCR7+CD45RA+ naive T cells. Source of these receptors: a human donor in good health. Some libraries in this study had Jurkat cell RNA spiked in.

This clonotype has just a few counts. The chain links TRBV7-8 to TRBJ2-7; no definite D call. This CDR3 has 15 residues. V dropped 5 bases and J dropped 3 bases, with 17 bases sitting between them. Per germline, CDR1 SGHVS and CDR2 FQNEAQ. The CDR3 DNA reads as TGTGCCAGCAGCCAATTGGATGGACCCGTCTACGAGCAGTACTTC. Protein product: CASSQLDGPVYEQYF.

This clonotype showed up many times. CDR3 amino acids: CSAVATDTQYF. The CDR3 bases are TGCAGTGCGGTAGCAACAGATACGCAGTATTTT. The chain couples TRBV20-1 to TRBJ2-3; no clear D. Trimming pared 6 bases from V and 3 bases from J, leaving 7 bases between. The CDR3 is made up of 11 amino acids. Germline lookup yields CDR1 DFQATT and CDR2 SNEGSKA (reference sequence).

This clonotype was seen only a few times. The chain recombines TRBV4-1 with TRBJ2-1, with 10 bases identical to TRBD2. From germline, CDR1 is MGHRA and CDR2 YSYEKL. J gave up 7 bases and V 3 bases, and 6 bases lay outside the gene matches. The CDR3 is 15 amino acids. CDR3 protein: CASSQLAGDRNEQFF. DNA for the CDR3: TGCGCCAGCAGCCAGCTAGCGGGAGATCGGAATGAGCAGTTCTTC.

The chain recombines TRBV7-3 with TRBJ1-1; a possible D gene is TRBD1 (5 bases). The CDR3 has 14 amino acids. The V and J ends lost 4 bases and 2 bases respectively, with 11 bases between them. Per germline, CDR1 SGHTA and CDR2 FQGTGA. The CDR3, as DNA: TGTGCCAGCAGCTCGCAGGGTTTCAACACTGAAGCTTTCTTT. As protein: CASSSQGFNTEAFF.

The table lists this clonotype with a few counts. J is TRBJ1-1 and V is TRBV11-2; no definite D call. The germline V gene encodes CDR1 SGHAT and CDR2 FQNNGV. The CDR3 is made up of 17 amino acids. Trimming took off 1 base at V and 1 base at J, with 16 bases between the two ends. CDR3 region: CASSLGVRRRTNTEAFF. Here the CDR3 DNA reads TGTGCCAGCAGCTTAGGGGTAAGGCGTCGAACGAACACTGAAGCTTTCTTT.

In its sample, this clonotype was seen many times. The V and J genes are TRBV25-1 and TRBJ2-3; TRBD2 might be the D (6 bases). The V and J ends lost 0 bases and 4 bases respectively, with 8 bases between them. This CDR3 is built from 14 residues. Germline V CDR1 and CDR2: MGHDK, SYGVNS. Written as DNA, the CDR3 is TGTGCCAGCAGTGAATATACGGGGGCAGATACGCAGTATTTT. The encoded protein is CASSEYTGADTQYF. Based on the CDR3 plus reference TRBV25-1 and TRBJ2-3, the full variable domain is EADIYQTPRYLVIGTGKKITLECSQTMGHDKMYWYQQDPGMELHLIHYSYGVNSTEKGDLSSESTVSRIRTEHFPLTLESARPSHTSQYLCASSEYTGADTQYFGPGTRLTVL.

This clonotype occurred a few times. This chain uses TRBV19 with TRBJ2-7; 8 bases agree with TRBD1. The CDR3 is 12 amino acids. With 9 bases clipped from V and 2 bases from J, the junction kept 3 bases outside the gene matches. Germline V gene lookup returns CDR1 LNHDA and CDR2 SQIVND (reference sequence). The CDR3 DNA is TGTGCCAGCGGACAGGGACCCTACGAGCAGTACTTC. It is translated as CASGQGPYEQYF.

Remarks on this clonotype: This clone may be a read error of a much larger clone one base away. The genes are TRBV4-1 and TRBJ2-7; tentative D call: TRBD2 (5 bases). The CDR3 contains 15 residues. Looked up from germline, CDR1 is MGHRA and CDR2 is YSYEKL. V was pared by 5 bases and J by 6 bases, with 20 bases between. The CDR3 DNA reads TGCGCCAGCAGCGGCCGGAGGTCGGCAGCCTGCGAGCAGTACTTC. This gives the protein CASSGRRSAACEQYF.

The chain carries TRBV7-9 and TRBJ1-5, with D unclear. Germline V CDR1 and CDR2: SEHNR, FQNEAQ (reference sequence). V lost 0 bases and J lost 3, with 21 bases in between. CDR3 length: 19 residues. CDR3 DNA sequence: TGTGCCAGCAGCTTAGCGCTGGTGGGCCTGGGTTATTCCAATCAGCCCCAGCATTTT. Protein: CASSLALVGLGYSNQPQHF.

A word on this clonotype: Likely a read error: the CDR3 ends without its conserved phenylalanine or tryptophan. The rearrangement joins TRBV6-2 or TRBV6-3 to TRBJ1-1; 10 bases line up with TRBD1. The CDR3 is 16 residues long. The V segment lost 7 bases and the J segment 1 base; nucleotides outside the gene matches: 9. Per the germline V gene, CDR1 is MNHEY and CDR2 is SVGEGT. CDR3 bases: TGTGCCAGCACCCCTTGGGACAGGGGACCGAACACTGAAGCTTTCTCT. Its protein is CASTPWDRGPNTEAFS.

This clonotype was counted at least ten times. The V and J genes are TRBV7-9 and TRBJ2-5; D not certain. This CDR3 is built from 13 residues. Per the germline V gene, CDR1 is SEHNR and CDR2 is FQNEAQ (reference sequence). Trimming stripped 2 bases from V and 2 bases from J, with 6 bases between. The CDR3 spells CASSLLIQETQYF. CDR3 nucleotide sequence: TGTGCCAGCAGCTTACTAATTCAAGAGACCCAGTACTTC. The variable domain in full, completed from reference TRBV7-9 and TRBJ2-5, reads DTGVSQNPRHKITKRGQNVTFRCDPISEHNRLYWYRQTLGQGPEFLTYFQNEAQLEKSRLLSDRFSAERPKGSFSTLEIQRTEQGDSAMYLCASSLLIQETQYFGPGTRLLVL.

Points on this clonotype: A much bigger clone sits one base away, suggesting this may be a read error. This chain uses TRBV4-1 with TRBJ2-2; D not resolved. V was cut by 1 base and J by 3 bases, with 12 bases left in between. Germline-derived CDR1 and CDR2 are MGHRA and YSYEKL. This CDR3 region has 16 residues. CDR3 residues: CASSQVAYADTGELFF. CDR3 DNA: TGCGCCAGCAGCCAAGTTGCATACGCGGACACCGGGGAGCTGTTTTTT.

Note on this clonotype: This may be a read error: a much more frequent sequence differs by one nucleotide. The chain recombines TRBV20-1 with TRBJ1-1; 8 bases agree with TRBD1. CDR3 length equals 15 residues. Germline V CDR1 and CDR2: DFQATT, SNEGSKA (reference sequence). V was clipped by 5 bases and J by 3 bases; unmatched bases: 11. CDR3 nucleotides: TGCAGTGCTCAACCCAGACAGGGGATGGACACTGAAGCTTTCTTT. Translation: CSAQPRQGMDTEAFF.

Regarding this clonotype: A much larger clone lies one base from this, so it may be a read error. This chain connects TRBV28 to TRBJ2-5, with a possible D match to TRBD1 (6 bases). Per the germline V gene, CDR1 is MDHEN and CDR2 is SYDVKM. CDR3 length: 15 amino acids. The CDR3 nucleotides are TGTGCCAGCCGAAAGGACAGCTCTAGTCAAGGGACCCAGTACTTC. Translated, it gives CASRKDSSSQGTQYF.

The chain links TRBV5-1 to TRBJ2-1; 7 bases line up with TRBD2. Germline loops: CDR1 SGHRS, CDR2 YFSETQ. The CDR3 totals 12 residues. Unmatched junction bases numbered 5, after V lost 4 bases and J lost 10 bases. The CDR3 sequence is CASSHLAEEQFF. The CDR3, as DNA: TGCGCCAGCAGCCACCTAGCGGAAGAGCAGTTCTTC.

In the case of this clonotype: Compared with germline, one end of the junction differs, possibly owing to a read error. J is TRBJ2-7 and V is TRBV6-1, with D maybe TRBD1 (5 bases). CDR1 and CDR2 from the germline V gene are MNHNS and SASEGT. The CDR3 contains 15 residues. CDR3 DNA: TGTGACAGCAGTGAAGATACAGGTGCTTCCTACGAGCAGTACTTC. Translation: CDSSEDTGASYEQYF.

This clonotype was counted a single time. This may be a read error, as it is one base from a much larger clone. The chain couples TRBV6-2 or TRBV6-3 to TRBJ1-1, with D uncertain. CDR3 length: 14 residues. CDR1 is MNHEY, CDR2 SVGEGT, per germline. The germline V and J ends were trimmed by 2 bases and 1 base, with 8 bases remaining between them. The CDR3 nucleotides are TGTGCCAGCAGTTACGACATTCGGAACACTGAAGCTTTCTTT. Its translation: CASSYDIRNTEAFF.

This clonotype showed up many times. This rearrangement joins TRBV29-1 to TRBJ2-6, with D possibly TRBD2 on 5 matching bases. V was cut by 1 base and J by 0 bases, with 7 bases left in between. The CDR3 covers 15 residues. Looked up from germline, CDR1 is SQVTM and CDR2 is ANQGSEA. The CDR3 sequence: CSVEVGNSGANVLTF. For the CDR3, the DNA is TGCAGCGTTGAAGTCGGGAACTCTGGGGCCAACGTCCTGACTTTC.

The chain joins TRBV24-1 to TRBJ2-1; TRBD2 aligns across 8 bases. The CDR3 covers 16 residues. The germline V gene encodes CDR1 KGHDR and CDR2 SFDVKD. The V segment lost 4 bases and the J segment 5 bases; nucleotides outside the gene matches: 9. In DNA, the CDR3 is TGTGCCACCAGTGAGGCACTAGCGGCGGTCGACAATGAGCAGTTCTTC. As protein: CATSEALAAVDNEQFF.

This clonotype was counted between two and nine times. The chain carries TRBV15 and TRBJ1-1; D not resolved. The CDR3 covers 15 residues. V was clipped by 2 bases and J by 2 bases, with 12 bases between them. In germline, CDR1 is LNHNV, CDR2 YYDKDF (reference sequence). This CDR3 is CATSRFVITNTEAFF. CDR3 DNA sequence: TGTGCCACCAGCAGATTTGTCATAACTAACACTGAAGCTTTCTTT.

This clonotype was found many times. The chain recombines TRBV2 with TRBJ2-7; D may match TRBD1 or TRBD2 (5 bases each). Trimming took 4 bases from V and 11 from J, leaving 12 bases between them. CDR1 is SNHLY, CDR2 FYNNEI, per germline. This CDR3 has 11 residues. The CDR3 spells CASSAPGREYF. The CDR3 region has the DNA TGTGCCAGCAGTGCTCCGGGGCGCGAGTACTTC.

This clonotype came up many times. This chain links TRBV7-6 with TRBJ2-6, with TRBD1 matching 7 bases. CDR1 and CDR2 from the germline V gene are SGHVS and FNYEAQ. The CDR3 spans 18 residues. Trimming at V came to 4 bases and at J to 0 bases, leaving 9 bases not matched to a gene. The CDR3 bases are TGTGCCAGCAGCTCCGGACAGGACCGAGTCTCTGGGGCCAACGTCCTGACTTTC. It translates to CASSSGQDRVSGANVLTF.

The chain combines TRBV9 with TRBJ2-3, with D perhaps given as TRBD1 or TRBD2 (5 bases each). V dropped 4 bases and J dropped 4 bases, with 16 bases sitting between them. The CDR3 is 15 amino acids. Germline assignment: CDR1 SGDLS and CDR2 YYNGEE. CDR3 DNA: TGTGCCAGCAGCTCTCCGGGACGGCGGCCAGATACGCAGTATTTT. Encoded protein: CASSSPGRRPDTQYF.

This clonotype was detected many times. CDR3 sequence: CASSPGTQTQETQYF. The CDR3 DNA follows: TGTGCCAGCAGCCCCGGGACACAGACGCAAGAGACCCAGTACTTC. V is TRBV9 and J is TRBJ2-5; weak D call: TRBD1 (6 bases). The CDR3 extends over 15 amino acids. Trimming shortened V by 4 bases and J by 2 bases, and 15 bases separated the two germline ends. Looked up from germline, CDR1 is SGDLS and CDR2 is YYNGEE.

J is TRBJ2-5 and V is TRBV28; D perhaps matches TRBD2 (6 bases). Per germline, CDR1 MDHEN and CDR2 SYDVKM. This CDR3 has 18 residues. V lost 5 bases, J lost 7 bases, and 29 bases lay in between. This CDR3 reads CASSPEPREGLLQLTQYF. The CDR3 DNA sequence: TGTGCCAGCAGTCCAGAGCCGCGCGAGGGACTGCTGCAATTGACCCAGTACTTC. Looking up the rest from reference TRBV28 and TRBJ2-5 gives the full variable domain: DVKVTQSSRYLVKRTGEKVFLECVQDMDHENMFWYRQDPGLGLRLIYFSYDVKMKEKGDIPEGYSVSREKKERFSLILESASTNQTSMYLCASSPEPREGLLQLTQYFGPGTRLLVL.